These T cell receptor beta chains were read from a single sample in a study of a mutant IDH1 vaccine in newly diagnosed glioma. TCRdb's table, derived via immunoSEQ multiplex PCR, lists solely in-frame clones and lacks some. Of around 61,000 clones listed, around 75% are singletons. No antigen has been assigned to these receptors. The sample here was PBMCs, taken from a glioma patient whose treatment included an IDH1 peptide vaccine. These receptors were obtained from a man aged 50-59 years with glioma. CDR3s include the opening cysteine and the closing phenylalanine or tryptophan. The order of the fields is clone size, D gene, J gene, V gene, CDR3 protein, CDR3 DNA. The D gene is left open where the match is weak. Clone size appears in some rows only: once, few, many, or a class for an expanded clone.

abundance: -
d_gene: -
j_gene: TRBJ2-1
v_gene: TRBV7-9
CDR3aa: CASSLGRNEQFF
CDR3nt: TGTGCCAGCAGCTTAGGGCGTAATGAGCAGTTCTTC

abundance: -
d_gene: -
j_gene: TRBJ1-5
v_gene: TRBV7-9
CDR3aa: CASSFEGSNQPQHF
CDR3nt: TGTGCCAGCAGCTTTGAAGGGTCCAATCAGCCCCAGCATTTT

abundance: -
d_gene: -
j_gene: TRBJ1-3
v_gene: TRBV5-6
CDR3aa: CASSLQGNTIYF
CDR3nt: TGTGCCAGCAGTTTACAGGGAAACACCATATATTTT

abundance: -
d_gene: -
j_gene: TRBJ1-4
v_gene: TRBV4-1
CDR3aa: CASSQAPVLDEKLFF
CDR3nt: TGCGCCAGCAGCCAAGCCCCCGTACTGGATGAAAAACTGTTTTTT

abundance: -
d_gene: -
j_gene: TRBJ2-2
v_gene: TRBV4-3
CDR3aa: CASSQSWGRGRGTGELFF
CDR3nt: TGCGCCAGCAGCCAAAGCTGGGGCCGGGGAAGGGGCACCGGGGAGCTGTTTTTT

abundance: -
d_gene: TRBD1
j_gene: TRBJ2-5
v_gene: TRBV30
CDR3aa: CAWSDGQGADLNQETQYF
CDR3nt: TGTGCCTGGAGTGATGGACAGGGGGCCGACCTAAACCAAGAGACCCAGTACTTC

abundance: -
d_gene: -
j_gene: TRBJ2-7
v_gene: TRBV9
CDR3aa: CASSPQGGTRDEQYF
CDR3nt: TGTGCCAGCAGTCCTCAGGGGGGAACGAGGGACGAGCAGTACTTC

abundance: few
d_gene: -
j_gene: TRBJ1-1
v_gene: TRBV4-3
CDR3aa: CASSQVENTEAFF
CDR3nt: TGCGCCAGCAGCCAAGTGGAGAACACTGAAGCTTTCTTT

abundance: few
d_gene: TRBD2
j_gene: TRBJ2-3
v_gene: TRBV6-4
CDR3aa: CASSDSRRGGADTQYF
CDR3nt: TGTGCCAGCAGTGACTCCCGGCGGGGGGGCGCGGATACGCAGTATTTT

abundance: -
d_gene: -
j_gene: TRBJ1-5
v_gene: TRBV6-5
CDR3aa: CASSPAGESNQPQHF
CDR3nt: TGTGCCAGCAGTCCCGCGGGAGAGAGCAATCAGCCCCAGCATTTT

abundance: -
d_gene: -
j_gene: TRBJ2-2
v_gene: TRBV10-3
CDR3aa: CAIRSGTANTGELFF
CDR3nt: TGTGCCATCAGATCCGGGACGGCGAACACCGGGGAGCTGTTTTTT

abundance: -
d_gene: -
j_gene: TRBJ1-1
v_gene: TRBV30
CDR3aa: CAWSVYIGQPSNTEAFF
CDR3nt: TGTGCCTGGAGTGTATATATCGGACAGCCCTCGAACACTGAAGCTTTCTTT

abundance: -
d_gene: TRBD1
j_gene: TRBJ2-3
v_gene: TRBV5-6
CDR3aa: CASSTPGGLIDTQYF
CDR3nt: TGTGCCAGCAGCACGCCAGGGGGCCTGATTGATACGCAGTATTTT

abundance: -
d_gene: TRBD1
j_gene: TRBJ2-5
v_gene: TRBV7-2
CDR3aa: CASSLEGQVGETQYF
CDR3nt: TGTGCCAGCAGCTTAGAGGGACAGGTGGGAGAGACCCAGTACTTC

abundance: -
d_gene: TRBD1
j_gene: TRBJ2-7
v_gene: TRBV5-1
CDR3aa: CASSPGTGNYEQYF
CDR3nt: TGCGCCAGCAGCCCCGGGACAGGCAACTACGAGCAGTACTTC

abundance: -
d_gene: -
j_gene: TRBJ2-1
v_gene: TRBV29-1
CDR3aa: CSVVGGESYNEQFF
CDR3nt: TGCAGCGTTGTGGGCGGGGAATCCTACAATGAGCAGTTCTTC

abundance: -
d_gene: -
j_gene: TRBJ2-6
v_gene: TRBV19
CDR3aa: CASTMRSGANVLTF
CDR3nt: TGTGCCAGTACAATGAGATCTGGGGCCAACGTCCTGACTTTC

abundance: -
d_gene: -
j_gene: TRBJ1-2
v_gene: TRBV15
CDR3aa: CATRMTGGSGYTF
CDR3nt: TGTGCCACCAGAATGACAGGTGGATCCGGCTACACCTTC

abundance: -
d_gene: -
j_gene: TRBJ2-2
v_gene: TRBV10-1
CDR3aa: CASNEGGNTGELFF
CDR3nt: TGCGCCAGCAACGAGGGAGGGAACACCGGGGAGCTGTTTTTT

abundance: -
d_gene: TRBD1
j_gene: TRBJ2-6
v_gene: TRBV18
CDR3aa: CASSFGTGGTGANVLTF
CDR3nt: TGTGCCAGCTCATTCGGGACAGGGGGTACAGGGGCCAACGTCCTGACTTTC

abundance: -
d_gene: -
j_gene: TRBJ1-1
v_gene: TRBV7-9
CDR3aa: CASSLTGAEAFF
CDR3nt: TGTGCCAGCAGCCTAACGGGAGCTGAAGCTTTCTTT

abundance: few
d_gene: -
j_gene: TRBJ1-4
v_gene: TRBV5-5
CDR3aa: CASSLEAPEKLFF
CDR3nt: TGTGCCAGCAGCTTGGAGGCGCCGGAAAAACTGTTTTTT

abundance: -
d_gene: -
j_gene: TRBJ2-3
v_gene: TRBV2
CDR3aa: CASSEAQDGDTQYF
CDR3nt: TGTGCCAGCAGTGAAGCCCAGGATGGAGATACGCAGTATTTT

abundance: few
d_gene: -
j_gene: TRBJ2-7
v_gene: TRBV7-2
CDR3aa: CASSLGGRGFYEQYF
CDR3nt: TGTGCCAGCAGCTTAGGGGGTCGGGGCTTTTACGAGCAGTACTTC

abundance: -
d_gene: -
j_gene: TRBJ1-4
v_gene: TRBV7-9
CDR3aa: CASIAAGNDEKLFF
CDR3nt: TGTGCCAGCATCGCCGCCGGGAACGATGAAAAACTGTTTTTT

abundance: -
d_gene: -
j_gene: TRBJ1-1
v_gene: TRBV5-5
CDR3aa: CASSLGSGGGTEAFF
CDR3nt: TGTGCCAGCAGCTTGGGATCGGGGGGCGGCACTGAAGCTTTCTTT

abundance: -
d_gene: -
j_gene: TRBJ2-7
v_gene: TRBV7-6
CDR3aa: CASSLTGPSYEQYF
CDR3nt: TGTGCCAGCAGCTTGACTGGTCCTTCCTACGAGCAGTACTTC

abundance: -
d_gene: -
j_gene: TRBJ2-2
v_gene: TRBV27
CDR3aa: CASSYSGELFF
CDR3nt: TGTGCCAGCAGTTACAGCGGGGAGCTGTTTTTT

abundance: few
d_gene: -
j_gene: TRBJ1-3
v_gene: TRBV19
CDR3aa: CATWGGSGNTIYF
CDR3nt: TGTGCCACCTGGGGAGGCTCTGGAAACACCATATATTTT

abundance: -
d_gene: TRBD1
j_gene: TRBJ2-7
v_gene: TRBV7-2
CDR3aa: CASSRDRGHEQYF
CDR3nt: TGTGCCAGCAGCCGGGACAGGGGCCACGAGCAGTACTTC

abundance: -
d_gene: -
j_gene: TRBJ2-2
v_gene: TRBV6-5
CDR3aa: CASRGTLNTGELFF
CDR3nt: TGTGCCAGCAGAGGGACGCTGAACACCGGGGAGCTGTTTTTT

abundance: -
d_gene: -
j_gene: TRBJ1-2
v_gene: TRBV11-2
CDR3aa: CASSSRLDYGYTF
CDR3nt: TGTGCCAGCAGCTCGAGGCTCGACTATGGCTACACCTTC

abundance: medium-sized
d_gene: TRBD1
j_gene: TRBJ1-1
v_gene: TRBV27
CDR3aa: CASSWDSLNTEAFF
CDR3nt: TGTGCCAGCAGTTGGGACAGTTTGAACACTGAAGCTTTCTTT

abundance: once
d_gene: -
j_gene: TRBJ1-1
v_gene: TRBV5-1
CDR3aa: CASTSGPSDRSEAFF
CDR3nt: TGCGCCAGCACCTCCGGACCCTCAGACCGTTCGGAAGCTTTCTTT

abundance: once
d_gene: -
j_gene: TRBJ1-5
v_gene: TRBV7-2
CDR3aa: CASSVMPGDQPQHF
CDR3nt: TGTGCCAGCAGCGTCATGCCGGGCGATCAGCCCCAGCATTTT

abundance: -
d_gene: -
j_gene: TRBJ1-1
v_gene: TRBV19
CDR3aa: CASSPPDIYMDTEAFF
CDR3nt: TGTGCCAGTAGTCCCCCGGACATTTACATGGACACTGAAGCTTTCTTT

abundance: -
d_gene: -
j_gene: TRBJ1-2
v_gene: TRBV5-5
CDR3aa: CASSLAQGSGGYTF
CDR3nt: TGTGCCAGCAGCTTGGCCCAGGGATCGGGGGGCTACACCTTC

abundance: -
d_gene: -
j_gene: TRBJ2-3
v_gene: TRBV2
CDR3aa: CASSDSTDTQYF
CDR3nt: TGTGCCAGCAGTGACAGCACAGATACGCAGTATTTT

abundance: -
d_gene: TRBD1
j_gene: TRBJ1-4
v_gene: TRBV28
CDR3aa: CASSLLEGQGHEKLFF
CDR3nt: TGTGCCAGCAGTTTATTGGAAGGACAGGGTCATGAAAAACTGTTTTTT

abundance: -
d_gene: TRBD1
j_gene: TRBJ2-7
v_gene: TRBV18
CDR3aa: CASSPPGQTQEQYF
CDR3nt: TGTGCCAGCTCCCCACCGGGACAGACCCAAGAGCAGTACTTC

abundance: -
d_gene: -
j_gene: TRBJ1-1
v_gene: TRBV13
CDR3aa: CASSSLPGEWTEAFF
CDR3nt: TGTGCCAGCAGCTCCCTCCCAGGGGAATGGACTGAAGCTTTCTTT

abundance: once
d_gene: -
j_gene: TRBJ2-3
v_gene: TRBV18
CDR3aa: CASSPLGLLGTDTQYF
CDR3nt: TGTGCCAGCTCACCCTTAGGATTACTCGGCACAGATACGCAGTATTTT

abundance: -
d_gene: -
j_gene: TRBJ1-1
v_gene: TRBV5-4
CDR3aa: CASSLAPFEAFF
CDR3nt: TGTGCCAGCAGCTTGGCGCCCTTTGAAGCTTTCTTT

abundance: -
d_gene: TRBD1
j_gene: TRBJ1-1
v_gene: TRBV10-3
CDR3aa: CAISRKQGAGEAFF
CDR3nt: TGTGCCATCAGTCGAAAACAGGGGGCGGGTGAAGCTTTCTTT

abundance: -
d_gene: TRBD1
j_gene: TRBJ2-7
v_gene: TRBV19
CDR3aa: CASSIGDSGYEQYF
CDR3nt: TGTGCCAGTAGTATCGGGGACAGCGGCTACGAGCAGTACTTC

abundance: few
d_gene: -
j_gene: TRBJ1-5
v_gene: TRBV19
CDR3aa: CASDIDSNQPQHF
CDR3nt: TGTGCCAGCGACATCGATAGCAATCAGCCCCAGCATTTT

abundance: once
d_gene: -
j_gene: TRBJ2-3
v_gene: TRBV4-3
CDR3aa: CASSQEVGDLTDTQYF
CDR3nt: TGCGCCAGCAGCCAAGAGGTAGGGGACCTCACAGATACGCAGTATTTT

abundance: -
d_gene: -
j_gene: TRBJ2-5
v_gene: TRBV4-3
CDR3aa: CASSQLGGETQYF
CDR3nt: TGCGCCAGCAGCCAACTGGGGGGAGAGACCCAGTACTTC